This T cell receptor (beta chain) was found in a study of blood T cells in healthy people across ages. The second PCR ran about 6 to 11 cycles with a sample-barcoded 5' primer and J-beta primers. TCRdb recomputed calls from the 5' RACE reads with MiXCR, one row per CDR3 protein. There are roughly 700,000 distinct CDR3 sequences in the sample; approximately 25% occur only once, and 9.4% lies in the top ten. CDR1 and CDR2 from the germline V gene are SGHVS and FQNEAQ. Trimming removed 5 bases at V and 5 bases at J, with 18 bases between. The CDR3 extends over 15 amino acids. These data are also associated with another study on T cells of mothers and their children. That source notes: Thymic selection molds TCR recombination output in a comparable way in related and unrelated pairs. It was related mother-child pairs that showed slightly higher overlap than unrelated pairs, without reaching significance.

Source material: blood. This sequence was found in a boy aged 10-17 years in good health. The chain links TRBV7-8 to TRBJ2-5; D may be TRBD1 (6 bases). The CDR3 DNA reads as TGTGCCAGCAGCAACCGGGCAGGGGCCCGGGAGACCCAGTACTTC. Encoded protein: CASSNRAGARETQYF.